Listed below are T cell receptor beta chains from one sample, sequenced in a study of blood T cell repertoires in COVID-19. Sequenced by immunoSEQ multiplex PCR; TCRdb stores in-frame clones only, minus some. The repertoire consists of tens of thousands of clones, with 85% occurring once and the leading ten covering roughly 40%. The sequencing input was peripheral blood. The source is a man older than 75 with acute or convalescent COVID-19. Both conserved end residues are part of each CDR3. The D gene is left open where the match is weak. Clone size is given for some rows only: seen once, a few or many times, or a class if the clone is expanded.

-,many,TRBV6-1,TRBJ1-3,TGTGCCAGCAGTGAACAGGGAAGAGCTGGAAACACCATATATTTT,CASSEQGRAGNTIYF
TRBD1,-,TRBV9,TRBJ1-5,TGTGCCAGCAGCGTAGCTCCCCCCCCTGACAGGGGGAAAACCCCTTATTGCAATCAGCCCCAGCATTTT,CASSVAPPPDRGKTPYCNQPQHF
TRBD2,-,TRBV4-2,TRBJ2-7,TGTGCCAGCAGCCAAGGAACTCAGCGGGAGGGACACTACGAGCAGTACTTC,CASSQGTQREGHYEQYF
-,once,TRBV5-4,TRBJ2-5,TGTGCCAGCAGCTTGTTTAACGGGGAGACCCAGTACTTC,CASSLFNGETQYF
-,-,TRBV12-3/TRBV12-4,TRBJ1-4,TGTGCCAGCGGTGGTAGTATAAGAGAAAAACTGTTTTTT,CASGGSIREKLFF
TRBD1,-,TRBV28,TRBJ1-3,TGTGCCAGCAGTGCCGCGACAGGGGGCACGGGAAACACCATATATTTT,CASSAATGGTGNTIYF
TRBD1,-,TRBV7-2,TRBJ1-4,TGTGCCAGCAGCACAACCGGGACAGGGGTGGAAAAACTGTTTTTT,CASSTTGTGVEKLFF
TRBD1,-,TRBV19,TRBJ2-7,TGTGCCAGTAGGGGACAGGGGGCGGGCGAGCAGTACTTC,CASRGQGAGEQYF
TRBD2,-,TRBV28,TRBJ2-7,TGTGCCAGCAGTTCACCGACGGCTAGCGGGAGGGACGAGCAGTACTTC,CASSSPTASGRDEQYF
-,few,TRBV7-2,TRBJ1-2,TGTGCCAGCAGCTTTACCCAACAGGGAAGTGTCGGCTACACCTTC,CASSFTQQGSVGYTF
-,-,TRBV6-5,TRBJ2-7,TGTGCCAGCAGACCCTTGGGCATTACAGCCTATGAGCAGTACTTC,CASRPLGITAYEQYF
TRBD2,-,TRBV27,TRBJ2-5,TGTGCCAGCAGGCAAAGTCCGGCGGGAGTAGCAGAGACCCAGTACTTC,CASRQSPAGVAETQYF
-,-,TRBV3-1/TRBV3-2,TRBJ1-5,TGTGCCAGCACCACCCGAGCGGCCCAGCATTTT,CASTTRAAQHF
TRBD2,-,TRBV25-1,TRBJ2-7,TGTGCCAGCAGTGCCTCTAGCGGTACCTACGAGCAGTACTTC,CASSASSGTYEQYF
-,-,TRBV27,TRBJ1-2,TGTGCCAGCAGTTTATCGTCCGGAGGGGCCTATGGCTACACCTTC,CASSLSSGGAYGYTF
TRBD1,few,TRBV14,TRBJ2-2,TGTGCCAGCAGCCAGGCTTGGGACAGGGGCTCGAACACCGGGGAGCTGTTTTTT,CASSQAWDRGSNTGELFF
TRBD2,-,TRBV30,TRBJ2-3,TGTGCCTTCCTGGCAGTGACTAGCGGGAAGGCAGATACGCAGTATTTT,CAFLAVTSGKADTQYF
TRBD1,-,TRBV19,TRBJ1-6,TGTGCCAGTAGTTTACCAGGGGGCTCGTCCTATAATTCACCCCTCCACTTT,CASSLPGGSSYNSPLHF
-,-,TRBV7-2,TRBJ2-2,TGTGCCAGCAGCTTTAATCAGGGGTTGGTGGCCGGGGAGCTGTTTTTT,CASSFNQGLVAGELFF
-,-,TRBV28,TRBJ2-7,TGTGCCAGCAGTTTAGGCCAGGGGTACGAGCAGTACTTC,CASSLGQGYEQYF
TRBD1,-,TRBV2,TRBJ1-4,TGTGCCAGCACCAAAAAGGGACAGGGGGACCGGCGAGAGCAGAATGAAAAACTGTTTTTT,CASTKKGQGDRREQNEKLFF
-,-,TRBV6-1,TRBJ1-5,TGTGCCAGCAGTGAAGCGAGACTGGGGGCCAATCAGCCCCAGCATTTT,CASSEARLGANQPQHF
-,-,TRBV5-1,TRBJ1-3,TGCGCCAGCAGCTTGGACGGCGGGGCAAACACCATATATTTT,CASSLDGGANTIYF
-,-,TRBV9,TRBJ2-7,TGTGCCAGCGGGGGGCGGGAGTGGTCCTACGAGCAGTACTTC,CASGGREWSYEQYF
TRBD1,-,TRBV5-1,TRBJ1-1,TGCGCCAGCAGCGTGAGTTCGGACAGGAACGCTGAAGCTTTCTTT,CASSVSSDRNAEAFF
-,few,TRBV4-2,TRBJ2-3,TGTGCCAGCAGCCAAGATAGGTCAGGGGAGGGGCAAGGCACAGATACGCAGTATTTT,CASSQDRSGEGQGTDTQYF